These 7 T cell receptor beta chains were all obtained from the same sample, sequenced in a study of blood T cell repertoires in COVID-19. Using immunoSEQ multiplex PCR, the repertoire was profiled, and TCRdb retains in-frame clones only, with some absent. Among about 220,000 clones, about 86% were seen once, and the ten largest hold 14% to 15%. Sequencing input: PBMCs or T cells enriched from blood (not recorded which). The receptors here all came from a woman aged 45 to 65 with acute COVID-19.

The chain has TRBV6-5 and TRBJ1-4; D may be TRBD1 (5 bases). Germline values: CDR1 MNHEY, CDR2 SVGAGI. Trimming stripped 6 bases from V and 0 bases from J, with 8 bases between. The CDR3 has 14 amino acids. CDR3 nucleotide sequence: TGTGCCAGCAGAGACAGCGCAACTAATGAAAAACTGTTTTTT. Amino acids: CASRDSATNEKLFF.

CDR3 in amino acids: CASSAGGTSYGYTF. As DNA, the CDR3 is TGTGCCAGCAGCGCCGGCGGAACCTCCTATGGCTACACCTTC. The chain joins TRBV9 to TRBJ1-2, with no clear D. Trimming shortened V by 3 bases and J by 4 bases, and 13 bases separated the two germline ends. Per germline, CDR1 SGDLS and CDR2 YYNGEE. The length of the CDR3 is 14 residues.

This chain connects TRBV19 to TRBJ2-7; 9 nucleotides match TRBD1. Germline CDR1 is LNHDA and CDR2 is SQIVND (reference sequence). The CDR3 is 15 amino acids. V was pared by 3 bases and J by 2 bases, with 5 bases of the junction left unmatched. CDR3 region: CASSISGQGPYEQYF. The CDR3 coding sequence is TGTGCCAGTAGTATTTCGGGACAGGGCCCCTACGAGCAGTACTTC.

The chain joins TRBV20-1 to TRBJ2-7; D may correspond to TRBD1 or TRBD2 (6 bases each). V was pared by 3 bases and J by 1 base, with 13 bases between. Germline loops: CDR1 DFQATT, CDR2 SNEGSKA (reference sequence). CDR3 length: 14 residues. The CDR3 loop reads CSASGGRISYEQYF. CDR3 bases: TGCAGTGCTAGTGGGGGGCGGATTTCCTACGAGCAGTACTTC.

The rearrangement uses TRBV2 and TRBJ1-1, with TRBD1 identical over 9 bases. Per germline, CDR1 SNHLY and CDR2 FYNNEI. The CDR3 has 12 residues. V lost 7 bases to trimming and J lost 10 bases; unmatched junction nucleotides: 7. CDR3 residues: CASTRTGAGAFF. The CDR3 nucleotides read TGTGCCAGCACCAGGACAGGGGCTGGAGCTTTCTTT. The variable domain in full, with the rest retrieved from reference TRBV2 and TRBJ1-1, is EPEVTQTPSHQVTQMGQEVILRCVPISNHLYFYWYRQILGQKVEFLVSFYNNEISEKSEIFDDQFSVERPDGSNFTLKIRSTKLEDSAMYFCASTRTGAGAFFGQGTRLTVV.

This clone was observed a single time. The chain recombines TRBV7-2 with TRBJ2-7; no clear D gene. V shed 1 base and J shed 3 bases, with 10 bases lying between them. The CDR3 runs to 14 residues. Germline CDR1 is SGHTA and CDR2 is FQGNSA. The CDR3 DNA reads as TGTGCCAGCAGCTTAGTCCCCCAGCGCTACGAGCAGTACTTC. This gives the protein CASSLVPQRYEQYF.

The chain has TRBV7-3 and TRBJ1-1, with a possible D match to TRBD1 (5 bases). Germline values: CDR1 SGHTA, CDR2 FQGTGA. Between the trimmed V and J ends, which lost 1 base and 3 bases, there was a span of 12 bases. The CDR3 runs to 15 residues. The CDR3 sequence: CASSLMGSRDTEAFF. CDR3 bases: TGTGCCAGCAGCTTAATGGGTTCCAGGGACACTGAAGCTTTCTTT.